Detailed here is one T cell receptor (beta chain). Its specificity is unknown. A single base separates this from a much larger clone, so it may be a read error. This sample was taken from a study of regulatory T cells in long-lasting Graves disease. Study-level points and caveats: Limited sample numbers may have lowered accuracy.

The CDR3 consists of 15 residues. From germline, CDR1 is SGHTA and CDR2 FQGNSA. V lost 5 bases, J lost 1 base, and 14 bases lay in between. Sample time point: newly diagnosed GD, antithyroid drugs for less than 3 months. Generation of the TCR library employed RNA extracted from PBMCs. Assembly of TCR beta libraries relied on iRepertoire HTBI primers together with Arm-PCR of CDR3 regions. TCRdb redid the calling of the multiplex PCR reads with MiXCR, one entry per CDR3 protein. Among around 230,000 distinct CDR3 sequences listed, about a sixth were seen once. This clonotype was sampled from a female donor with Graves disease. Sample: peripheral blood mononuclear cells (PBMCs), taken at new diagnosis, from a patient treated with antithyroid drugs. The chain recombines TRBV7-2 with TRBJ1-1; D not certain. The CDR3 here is CASSGESYGNTEAFF. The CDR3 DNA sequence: TGTGCCAGCAGCGGTGAGAGTTATGGGAACACTGAAGCTTTCTTT.